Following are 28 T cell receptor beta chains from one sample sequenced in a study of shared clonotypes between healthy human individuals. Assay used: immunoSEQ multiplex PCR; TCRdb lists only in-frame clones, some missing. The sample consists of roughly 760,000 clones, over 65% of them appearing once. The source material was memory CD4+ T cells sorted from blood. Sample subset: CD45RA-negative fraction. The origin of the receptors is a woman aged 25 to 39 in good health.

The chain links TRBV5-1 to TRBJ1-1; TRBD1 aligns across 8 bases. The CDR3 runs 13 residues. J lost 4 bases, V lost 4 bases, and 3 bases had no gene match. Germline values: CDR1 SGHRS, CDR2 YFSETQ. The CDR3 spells CASSITGGTEAFF. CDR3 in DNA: TGCGCCAGCAGCATAACAGGGGGCACTGAAGCTTTCTTT.

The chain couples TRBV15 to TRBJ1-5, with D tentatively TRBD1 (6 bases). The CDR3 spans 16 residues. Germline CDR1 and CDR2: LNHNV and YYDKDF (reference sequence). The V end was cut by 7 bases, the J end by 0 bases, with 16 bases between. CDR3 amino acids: CATTMGGGNSNQPQHF. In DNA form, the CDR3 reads TGTGCCACCACCATGGGAGGGGGAAATAGCAATCAGCCCCAGCATTTT.

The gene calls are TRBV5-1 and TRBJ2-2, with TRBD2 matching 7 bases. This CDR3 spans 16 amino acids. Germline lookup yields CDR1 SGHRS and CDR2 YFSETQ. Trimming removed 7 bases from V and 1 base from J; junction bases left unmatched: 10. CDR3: CASRKREKGNTGELFF. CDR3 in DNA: TGCGCCAGCCGGAAGCGGGAAAAGGGGAACACCGGGGAGCTGTTTTTT.

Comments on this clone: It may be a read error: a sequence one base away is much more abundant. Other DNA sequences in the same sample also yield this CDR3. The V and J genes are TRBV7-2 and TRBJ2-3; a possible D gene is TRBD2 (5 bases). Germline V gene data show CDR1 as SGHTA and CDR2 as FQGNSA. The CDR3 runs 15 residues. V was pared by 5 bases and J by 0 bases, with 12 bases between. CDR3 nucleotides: TGTGCCAGCAGCCCTGACTATCTAAGCACAGATACGCAGTATTTT. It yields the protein CASSPDYLSTDTQYF. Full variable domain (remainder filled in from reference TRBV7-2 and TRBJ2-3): GAGVSQSPSNKVTEKGKDVELRCDPISGHTALYWYRQSLGQGLEFLIYFQGNSAPDKSGLPSDRFSAERTGGSVSTLTIQRTQQEDSAVYLCASSPDYLSTDTQYFGPGTRLTVL.

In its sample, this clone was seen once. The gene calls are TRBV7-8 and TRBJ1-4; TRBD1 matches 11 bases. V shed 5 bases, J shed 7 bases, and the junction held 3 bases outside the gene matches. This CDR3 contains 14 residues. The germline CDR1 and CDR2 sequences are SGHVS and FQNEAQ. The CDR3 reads CASSPGQGVEKLFF. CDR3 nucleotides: TGTGCCAGCAGCCCGGGACAGGGGGTTGAAAAACTGTTTTTT. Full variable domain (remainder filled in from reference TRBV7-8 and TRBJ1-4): GAGVSQSPRYKVAKRGQDVALRCDPISGHVSLFWYQQALGQGPEFLTYFQNEAQLDKSGLPSDRFFAERPEGSVSTLKIQRTQQEDSAVYLCASSPGQGVEKLFFGSGTQLSVL.

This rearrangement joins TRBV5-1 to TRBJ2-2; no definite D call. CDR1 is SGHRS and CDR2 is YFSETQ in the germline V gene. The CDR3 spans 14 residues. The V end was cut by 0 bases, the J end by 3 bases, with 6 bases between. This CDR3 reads CASSLEPHTGELFF. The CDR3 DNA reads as TGCGCCAGCAGCTTGGAGCCACACACCGGGGAGCTGTTTTTT.

This chain's CDR3 is CASSFGPTGFQETQYF. Written as DNA, the CDR3 is TGTGCCAGCAGTTTTGGCCCCACAGGTTTTCAAGAGACCCAGTACTTC. The chain combines TRBV27 with TRBJ2-5, with D maybe TRBD1 (5 bases). In germline, CDR1 is MNHEY, CDR2 SMNVEV (reference sequence). This CDR3 spans 16 amino acids. V was trimmed by 3 bases and J by 2 bases, leaving 16 bases between them.

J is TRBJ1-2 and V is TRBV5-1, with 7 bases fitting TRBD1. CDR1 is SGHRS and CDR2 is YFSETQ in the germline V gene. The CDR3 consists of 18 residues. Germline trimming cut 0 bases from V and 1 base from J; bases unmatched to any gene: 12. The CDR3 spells CASSLVSYWDSLNYGYTF. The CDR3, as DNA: TGCGCCAGCAGCTTGGTGTCTTACTGGGACAGCCTTAACTATGGCTACACCTTC.

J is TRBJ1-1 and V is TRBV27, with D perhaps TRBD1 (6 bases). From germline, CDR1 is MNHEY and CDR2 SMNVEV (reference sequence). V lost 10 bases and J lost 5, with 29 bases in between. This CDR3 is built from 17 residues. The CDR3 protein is CATSPQLRGRRGTEAFF. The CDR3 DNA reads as TGTGCCACCTCTCCCCAATTGAGGGGGAGAAGGGGAACTGAAGCTTTCTTT.

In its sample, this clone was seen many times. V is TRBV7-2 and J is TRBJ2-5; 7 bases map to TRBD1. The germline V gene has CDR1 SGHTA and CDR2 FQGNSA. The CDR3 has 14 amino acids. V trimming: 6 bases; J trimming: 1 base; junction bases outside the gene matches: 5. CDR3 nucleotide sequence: TGTGCCAGCAGTCCAGGACAGGCCCAAGAGACCCAGTACTTC. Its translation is CASSPGQAQETQYF.

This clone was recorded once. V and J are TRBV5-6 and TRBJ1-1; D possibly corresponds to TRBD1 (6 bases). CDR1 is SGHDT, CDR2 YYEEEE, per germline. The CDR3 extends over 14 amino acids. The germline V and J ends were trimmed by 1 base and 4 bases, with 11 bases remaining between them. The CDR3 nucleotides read TGTGCCAGCAGCTTGAGGGGGGCCGGCACTGAAGCTTTCTTT. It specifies CASSLRGAGTEAFF.

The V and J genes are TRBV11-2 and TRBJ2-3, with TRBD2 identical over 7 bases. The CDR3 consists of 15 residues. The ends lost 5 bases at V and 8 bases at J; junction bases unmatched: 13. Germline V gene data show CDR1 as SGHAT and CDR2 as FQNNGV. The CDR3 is CASSPRIAGQGTQYF. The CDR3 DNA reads TGTGCCAGCAGCCCCCGGATAGCGGGCCAGGGTACGCAGTATTTT.

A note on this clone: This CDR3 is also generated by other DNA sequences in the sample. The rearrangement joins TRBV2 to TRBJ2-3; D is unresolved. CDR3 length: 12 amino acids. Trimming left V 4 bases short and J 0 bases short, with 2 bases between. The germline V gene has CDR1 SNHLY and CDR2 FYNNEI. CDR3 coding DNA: TGTGCCAGCAGTGTGAGCACAGATACGCAGTATTTT. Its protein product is CASSVSTDTQYF.

DNA for the CDR3: TGTGCCAGCAGATCCGTGGGGACAGGGGGCGGGAATTCACCCCTCCACTTT. Its protein is CASRSVGTGGGNSPLHF. The chain employs TRBV28 and TRBJ1-6; 12 nucleotides align to TRBD1. The V segment lost 6 bases and the J segment 7 bases; nucleotides outside the gene matches: 10. The CDR3 runs to 17 residues. CDR1 and CDR2 from the germline V gene are MDHEN and SYDVKM.

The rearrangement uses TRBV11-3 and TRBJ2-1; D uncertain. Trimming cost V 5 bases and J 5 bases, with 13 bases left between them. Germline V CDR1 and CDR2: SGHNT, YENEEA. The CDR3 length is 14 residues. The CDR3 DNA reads TGTGCCAGCAGCGCGCGCCCACGGGACAATGAGCAGTTCTTC. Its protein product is CASSARPRDNEQFF.

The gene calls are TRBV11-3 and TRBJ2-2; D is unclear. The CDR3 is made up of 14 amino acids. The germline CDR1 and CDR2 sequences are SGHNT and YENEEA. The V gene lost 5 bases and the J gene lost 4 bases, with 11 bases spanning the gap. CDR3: CASSKGTFTGELFF. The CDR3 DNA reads TGTGCCAGCAGCAAGGGTACCTTCACCGGGGAGCTGTTTTTT.

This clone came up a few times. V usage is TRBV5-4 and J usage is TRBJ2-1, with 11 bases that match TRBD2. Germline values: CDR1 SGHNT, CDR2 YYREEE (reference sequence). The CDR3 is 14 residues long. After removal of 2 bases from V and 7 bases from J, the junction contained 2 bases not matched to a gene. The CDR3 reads CASSFTSGSNEQFF. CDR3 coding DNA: TGTGCCAGCAGCTTTACTAGCGGGAGTAATGAGCAGTTCTTC.

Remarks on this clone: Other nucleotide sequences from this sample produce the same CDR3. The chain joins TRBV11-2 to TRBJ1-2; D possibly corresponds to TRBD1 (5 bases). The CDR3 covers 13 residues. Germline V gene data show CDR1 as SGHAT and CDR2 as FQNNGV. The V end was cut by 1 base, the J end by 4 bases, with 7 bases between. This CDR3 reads CASSLGGSYGYTF. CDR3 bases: TGTGCCAGCAGCTTAGGGGGCTCCTATGGCTACACCTTC.

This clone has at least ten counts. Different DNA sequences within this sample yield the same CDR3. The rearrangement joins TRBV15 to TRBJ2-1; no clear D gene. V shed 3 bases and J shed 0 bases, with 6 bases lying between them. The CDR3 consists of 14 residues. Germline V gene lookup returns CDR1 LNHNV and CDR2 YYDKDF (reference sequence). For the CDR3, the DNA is TGTGCCACCAGCAGGGCTGGCTCCTACAATGAGCAGTTCTTC. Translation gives CATSRAGSYNEQFF. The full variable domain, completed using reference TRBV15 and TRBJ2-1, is DAMVIQNPRYQVTQFGKPVTLSCSQTLNHNVMYWYQQKSSQAPKLLFHYYDKDFNNEADTPDNFQSRRPNTSFCFLDIRSPGLGDTAMYLCATSRAGSYNEQFFGPGTRLTVL.

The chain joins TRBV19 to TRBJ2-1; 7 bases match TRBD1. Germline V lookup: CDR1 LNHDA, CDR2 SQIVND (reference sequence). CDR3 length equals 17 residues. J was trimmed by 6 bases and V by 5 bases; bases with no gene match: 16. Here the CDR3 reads CASSLTHGTADVNEQFF. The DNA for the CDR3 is TGTGCCAGTAGTCTTACACACGGGACAGCGGACGTCAATGAGCAGTTCTTC.

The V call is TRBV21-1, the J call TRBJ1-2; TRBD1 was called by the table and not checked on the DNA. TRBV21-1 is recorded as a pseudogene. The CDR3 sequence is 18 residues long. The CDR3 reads CASSKVGMLAGERYGYTF. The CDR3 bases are TGTGCCAGCAGCAAAGTTGGAATGTTGGCAGGGGAACGGTATGGCTACACCTTC.

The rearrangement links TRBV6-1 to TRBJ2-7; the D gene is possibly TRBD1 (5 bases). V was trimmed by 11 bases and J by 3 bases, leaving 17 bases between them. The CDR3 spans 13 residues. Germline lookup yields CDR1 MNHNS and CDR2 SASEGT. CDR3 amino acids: CAVGQGWNYEQYF. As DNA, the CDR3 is TGTGCCGTGGGGCAGGGCTGGAACTACGAGCAGTACTTC.

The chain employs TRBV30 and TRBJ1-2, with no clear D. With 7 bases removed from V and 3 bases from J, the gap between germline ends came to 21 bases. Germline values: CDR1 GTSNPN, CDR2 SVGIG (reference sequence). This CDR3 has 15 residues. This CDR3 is CAFSIPHKVYYGYTF. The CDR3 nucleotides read TGTGCCTTCTCGATCCCCCATAAGGTTTACTATGGCTACACCTTC.

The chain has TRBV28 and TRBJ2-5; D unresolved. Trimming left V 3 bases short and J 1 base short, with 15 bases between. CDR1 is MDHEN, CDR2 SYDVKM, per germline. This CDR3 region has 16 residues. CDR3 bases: TGTGCCAGCAGTTTTGGGCTGGGGAAAGCCCAAGAGACCCAGTACTTC. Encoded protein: CASSFGLGKAQETQYF.

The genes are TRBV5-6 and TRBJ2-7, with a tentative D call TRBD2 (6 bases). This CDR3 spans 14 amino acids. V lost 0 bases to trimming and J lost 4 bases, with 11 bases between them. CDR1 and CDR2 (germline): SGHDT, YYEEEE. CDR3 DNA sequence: TGTGCCAGCAGCTTGGCGGGGAGGTGGTACGAGCAGTACTTC. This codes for CASSLAGRWYEQYF.

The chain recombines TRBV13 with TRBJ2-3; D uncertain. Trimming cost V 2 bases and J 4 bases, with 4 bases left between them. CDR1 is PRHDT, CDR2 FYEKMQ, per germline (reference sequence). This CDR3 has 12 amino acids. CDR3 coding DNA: TGTGCCAGCAGCTTAAATCCAGATACGCAGTATTTT. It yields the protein CASSLNPDTQYF. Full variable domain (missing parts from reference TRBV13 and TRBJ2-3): AAGVIQSPRHLIKEKRETATLKCYPIPRHDTVYWYQQGPGQDPQFLISFYEKMQSDKGSIPDRFSAQQFSDYHSELNMSSLELGDSALYFCASSLNPDTQYFGPGTRLTVL.

This CDR3 is CASSLAVSGELFF. The CDR3 nucleotides read TGTGCCAGCAGCTTAGCGGTCTCCGGGGAGCTGTTTTTT. This chain uses TRBV11-3 with TRBJ2-2; D not certain. This CDR3 spans 13 amino acids. Germline lookup yields CDR1 SGHNT and CDR2 YENEEA. The germline V and J ends were trimmed by 1 base and 6 bases, with 6 bases remaining between them.

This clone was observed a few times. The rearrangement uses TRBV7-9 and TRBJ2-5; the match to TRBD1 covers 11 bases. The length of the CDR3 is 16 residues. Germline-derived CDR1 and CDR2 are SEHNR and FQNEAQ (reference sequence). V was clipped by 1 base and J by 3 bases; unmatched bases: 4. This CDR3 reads CASSLVAGQGEETQYF. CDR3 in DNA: TGTGCCAGCAGCTTAGTAGCGGGACAGGGGGAAGAGACCCAGTACTTC.